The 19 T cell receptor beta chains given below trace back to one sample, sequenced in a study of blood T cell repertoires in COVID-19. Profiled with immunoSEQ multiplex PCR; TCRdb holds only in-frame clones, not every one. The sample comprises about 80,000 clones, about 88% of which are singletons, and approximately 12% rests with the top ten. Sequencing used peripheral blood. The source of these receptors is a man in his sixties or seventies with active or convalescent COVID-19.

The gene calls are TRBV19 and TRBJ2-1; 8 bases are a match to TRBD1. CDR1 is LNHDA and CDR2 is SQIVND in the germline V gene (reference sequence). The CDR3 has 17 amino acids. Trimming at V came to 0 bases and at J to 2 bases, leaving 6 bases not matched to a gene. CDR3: CASSIDRGQGAYNEQFF. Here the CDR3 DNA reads TGTGCCAGTAGTATAGATCGAGGACAGGGCGCCTACAATGAGCAGTTCTTC.

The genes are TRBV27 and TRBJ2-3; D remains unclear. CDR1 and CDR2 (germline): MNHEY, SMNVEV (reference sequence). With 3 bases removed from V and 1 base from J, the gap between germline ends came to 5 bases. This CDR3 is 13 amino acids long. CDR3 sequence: CASSLAGTDTQYF. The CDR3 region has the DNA TGTGCCAGCAGTTTGGCCGGCACAGATACGCAGTATTTT.

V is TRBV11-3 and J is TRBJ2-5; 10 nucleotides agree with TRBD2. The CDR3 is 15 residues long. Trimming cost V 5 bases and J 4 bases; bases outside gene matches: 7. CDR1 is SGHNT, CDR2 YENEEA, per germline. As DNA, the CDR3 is TGTGCCAGCAGCCAAACAGCGGGGGGGCGAGAGACCCAGTACTTC. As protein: CASSQTAGGRETQYF.

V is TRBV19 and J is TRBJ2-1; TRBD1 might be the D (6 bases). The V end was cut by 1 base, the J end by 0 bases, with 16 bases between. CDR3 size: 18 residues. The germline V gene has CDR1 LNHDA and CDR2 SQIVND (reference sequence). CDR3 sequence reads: CASSIAPSDRSSYNEQFF. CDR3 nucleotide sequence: TGTGCCAGTAGTATAGCACCTTCCGACAGGAGCTCCTACAATGAGCAGTTCTTC.

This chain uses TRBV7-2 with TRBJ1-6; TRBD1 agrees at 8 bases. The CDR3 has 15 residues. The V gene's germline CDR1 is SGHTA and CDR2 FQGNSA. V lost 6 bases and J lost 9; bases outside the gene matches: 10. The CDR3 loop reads CASSSIQGGGSPLHF. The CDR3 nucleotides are TGTGCCAGCAGTTCAATACAGGGGGGAGGTTCACCCCTCCACTTT.

CDR3: CASSPLQGDTNSGANVLTF. In DNA form, the CDR3 reads TGTGCCAGCAGCCCCTTACAGGGGGATACAAACTCTGGGGCCAACGTCCTGACTTTC. The rearrangement uses TRBV7-9 and TRBJ2-6, with 8 bases identical to TRBD1. There are 19 residues in the CDR3. From germline, CDR1 is SEHNR and CDR2 FQNEAQ (reference sequence). Losses at the gene ends were 5 bases for V and 0 bases for J; bases not matched to a gene: 12.

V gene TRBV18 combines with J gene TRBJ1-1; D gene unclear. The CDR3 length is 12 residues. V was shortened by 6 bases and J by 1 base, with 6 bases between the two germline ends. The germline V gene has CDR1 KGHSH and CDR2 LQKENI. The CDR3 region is CASSHRNTEAFF. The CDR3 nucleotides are TGTGCCAGCTCTCACAGGAACACTGAAGCTTTCTTT.

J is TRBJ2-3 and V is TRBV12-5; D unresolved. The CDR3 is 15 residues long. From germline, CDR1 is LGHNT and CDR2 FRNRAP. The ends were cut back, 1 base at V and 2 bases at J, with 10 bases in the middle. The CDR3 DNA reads TGTGCTAGTGGTTTGGGCTTGAAGCCCACAGATACGCAGTATTTT. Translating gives CASGLGLKPTDTQYF.

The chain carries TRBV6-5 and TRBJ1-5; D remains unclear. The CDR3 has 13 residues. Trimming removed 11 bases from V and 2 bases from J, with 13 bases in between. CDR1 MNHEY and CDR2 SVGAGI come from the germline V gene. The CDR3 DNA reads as TGTGCCGTGAGTCAGCGGGGCAATCAGCCCCAGCATTTT. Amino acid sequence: CAVSQRGNQPQHF.

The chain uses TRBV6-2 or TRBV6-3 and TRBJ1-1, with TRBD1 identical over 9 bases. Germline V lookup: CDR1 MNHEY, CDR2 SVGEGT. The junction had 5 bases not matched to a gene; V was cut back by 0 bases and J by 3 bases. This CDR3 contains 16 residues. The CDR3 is CASSYSRTGVDTEAFF. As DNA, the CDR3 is TGTGCCAGCAGTTACTCCCGGACAGGGGTCGACACTGAAGCTTTCTTT.

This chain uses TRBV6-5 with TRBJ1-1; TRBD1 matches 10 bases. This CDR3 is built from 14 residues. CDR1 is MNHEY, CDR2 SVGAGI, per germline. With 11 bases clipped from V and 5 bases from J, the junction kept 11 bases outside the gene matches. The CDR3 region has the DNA TGTGCCTGCCTCCTCGACAGGGGGCTAACTGAAGCTTTCTTT. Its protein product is CACLLDRGLTEAFF.

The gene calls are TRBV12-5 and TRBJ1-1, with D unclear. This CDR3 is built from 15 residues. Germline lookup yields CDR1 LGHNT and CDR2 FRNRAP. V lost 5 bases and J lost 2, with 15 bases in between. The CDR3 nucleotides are TGTGCTAGTGGTCCCCCGTCAGCGTTAAACACTGAAGCTTTCTTT. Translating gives CASGPPSALNTEAFF.

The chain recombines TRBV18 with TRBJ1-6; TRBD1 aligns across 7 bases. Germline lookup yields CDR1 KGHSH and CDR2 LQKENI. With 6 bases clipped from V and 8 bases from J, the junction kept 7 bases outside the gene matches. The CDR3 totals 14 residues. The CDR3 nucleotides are TGTGCCAGCTCGGGGACAGTACGGGATTCACCCCTCCACTTT. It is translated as CASSGTVRDSPLHF.

As DNA, the CDR3 is TGTGCCAGCAGCTTAGAAAGTCATCGGAGCCTAACATGGACTGAAGCTTTCTTT. Translation gives CASSLESHRSLTWTEAFF. The gene calls are TRBV11-2 and TRBJ1-1; D ambiguous. V lost 0 bases, J lost 5 bases, and 22 bases lay in between. Germline values: CDR1 SGHAT, CDR2 FQNNGV. The CDR3 spans 18 residues.

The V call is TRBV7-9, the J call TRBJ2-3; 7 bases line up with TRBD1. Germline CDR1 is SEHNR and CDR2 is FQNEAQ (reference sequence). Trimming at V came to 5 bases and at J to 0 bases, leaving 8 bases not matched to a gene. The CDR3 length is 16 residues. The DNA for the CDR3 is TGTGCCAGCAGCAAAATACCGGGACAGAGCACAGATACGCAGTATTTT. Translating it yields CASSKIPGQSTDTQYF. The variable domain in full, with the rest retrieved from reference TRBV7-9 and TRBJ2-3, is DTGVSQNPRHKITKRGQNVTFRCDPISEHNRLYWYRQTLGQGPEFLTYFQNEAQLEKSRLLSDRFSAERPKGSFSTLEIQRTEQGDSAMYLCASSKIPGQSTDTQYFGPGTRLTVL.

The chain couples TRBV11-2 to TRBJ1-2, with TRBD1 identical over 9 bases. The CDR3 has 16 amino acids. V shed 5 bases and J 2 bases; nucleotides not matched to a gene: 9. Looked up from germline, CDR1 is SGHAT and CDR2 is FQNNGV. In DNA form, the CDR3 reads TGTGCCAGCAGCCCGGCCGGGACAGGGTCCAACTATGGCTACACCTTC. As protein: CASSPAGTGSNYGYTF.

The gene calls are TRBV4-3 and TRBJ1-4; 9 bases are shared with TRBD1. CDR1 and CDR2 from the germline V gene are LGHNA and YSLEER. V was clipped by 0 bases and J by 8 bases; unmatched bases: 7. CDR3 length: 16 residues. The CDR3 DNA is TGCGCCAGCAGCCAAGAGCAACAGGGGGCAGGGGAAAAACTGTTTTTT. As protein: CASSQEQQGAGEKLFF.

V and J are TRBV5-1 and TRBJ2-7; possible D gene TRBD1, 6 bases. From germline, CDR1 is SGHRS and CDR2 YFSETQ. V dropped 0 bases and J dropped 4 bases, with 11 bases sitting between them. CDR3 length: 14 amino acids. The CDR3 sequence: CASSLGTEKYEQYF. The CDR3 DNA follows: TGCGCCAGCAGCTTGGGGACAGAAAAATACGAGCAGTACTTC.

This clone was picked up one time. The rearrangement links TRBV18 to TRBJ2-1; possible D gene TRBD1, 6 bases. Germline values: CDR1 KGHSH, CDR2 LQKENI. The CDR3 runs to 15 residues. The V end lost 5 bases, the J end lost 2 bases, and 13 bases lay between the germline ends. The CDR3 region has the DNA TGTGCCAGCTCAACTCAGGGGTTTGCCTACAATGAGCAGTTCTTC. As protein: CASSTQGFAYNEQFF.